The 7 T cell receptor beta chains reported below all come from one sample, sequenced in a study of Graves' ophthalmopathy and Graves' hyperthyroidism. As the template, RNA transcripts were used to amplify TCR beta CDR3 regions. The authors performed first-round RT-PCR with HTBI primers and then a second-round multiplex PCR. MiXCR was run by TCRdb on the multiplex PCR reads, yielding one entry per CDR3 protein. The sample includes almost 750,000 distinct CDR3 sequences, around 40% of them seen just once. Material for sequencing was peripheral blood. The source is an adult man with Graves' ophthalmopathy.

The chain combines TRBV29-1 with TRBJ1-1, with TRBD1 matching 9 bases. The CDR3 covers 15 residues. The germline V gene encodes CDR1 SQVTM and CDR2 ANQGSEA. The J segment lost 1 base and the V segment lost 0 bases, leaving 3 bases of the junction unmatched. CDR3 in DNA: TGCAGCGTTGAAGACGGGACAGGGAGGAACACTGAAGCTTTCTTT. Its translation: CSVEDGTGRNTEAFF. Combining the CDR3 with reference TRBV29-1 and TRBJ1-1 gives the whole variable domain SAVISQKPSRDICQRGTSLTIQCQVDSQVTMMFWYRQQPGQSLTLIATANQGSEATYESGFVIDKFPISRPNLTFSTLTVSNMSPEDSSIYLCSVEDGTGRNTEAFFGQGTRLTVV.

A word on this clonotype: Germline is not matched at one junction end, which may reflect a read error. The gene calls are TRBV7-9 and TRBJ2-7; the match to TRBD2 covers 9 bases. CDR3 length equals 16 residues. Germline V CDR1 and CDR2: SEHNR, FQNEAQ (reference sequence). The CDR3 nucleotides read TGTGCCAGCAGCCAGAAAGCGGGGGGCCCCCCCGACGAGCAGTGCTTC. The encoded protein is CASSQKAGGPPDEQCF.

This clonotype was observed a handful of times. The chain is built from TRBV7-9 and TRBJ1-4; maybe TRBD1 (6 bases). The CDR3 extends over 16 amino acids. V gave up 5 bases and J gave up 8 bases, with 21 bases separating them. Per the germline V gene, CDR1 is SEHNR and CDR2 is FQNEAQ (reference sequence). The CDR3 loop reads CASSLLPGHAFEKLFF. Written as DNA, the CDR3 is TGTGCCAGCAGCCTCCTCCCGGGACATGCCTTCGAAAAACTGTTTTTT. Looking up the rest from reference TRBV7-9 and TRBJ1-4 gives the full variable domain: DTGVSQNPRHKITKRGQNVTFRCDPISEHNRLYWYRQTLGQGPEFLTYFQNEAQLEKSRLLSDRFSAERPKGSFSTLEIQRTEQGDSAMYLCASSLLPGHAFEKLFFGSGTQLSVL.

This clonotype was observed many times. The chain employs TRBV7-9 and TRBJ2-5, with 8 bases lining up with TRBD1. V lost 5 bases to trimming and J lost 4 bases; unmatched junction nucleotides: 9. Germline CDR1 SEHNR, CDR2 FQNEAQ (reference sequence). This CDR3 comprises 15 residues. CDR3 nucleotides: TGTGCCAGCAGCCGGATAGCAGGGGGCGTAGAGACCCAGTACTTC. Translating gives CASSRIAGGVETQYF.

This clonotype was seen only a few times. The CDR3: CASSFLTSMGTGELFF. As DNA, the CDR3 is TGTGCCAGCAGCTTCTTGACTAGTATGGGCACCGGGGAGCTGTTTTTT. The gene calls are TRBV7-9 and TRBJ2-2; D is possibly TRBD2 (6 bases). CDR3 length: 16 residues. Trimming took off 3 bases at V and 4 bases at J, with 15 bases between the two ends. In germline, CDR1 is SEHNR, CDR2 FQNEAQ (reference sequence).

The chain combines TRBV10-3 with TRBJ1-4; TRBD1 aligns across 8 bases. The CDR3 contains 14 residues. The ends lost 4 bases at V and 6 bases at J; junction bases unmatched: 4. Germline V gene sequence: CDR1 ENHRY, CDR2 SYGVKD. The CDR3 reads CAISALTGDEKLFF. The CDR3 nucleotides read TGTGCCATCAGTGCACTGACAGGGGATGAAAAACTGTTTTTT.

V usage is TRBV5-1 and J usage is TRBJ2-7; TRBD2 matches 8 bases. Germline CDR1 reads SGHRS; CDR2 reads YFSETQ. The ends lost 6 bases at V and 2 bases at J; junction bases unmatched: 16. This CDR3 is built from 17 residues. In nucleotides, the CDR3 is TGCGCCAGCACGGAGGGACTAGGGTTTGAAACGGCCTACGAGCAGTACTTC. Its translation is CASTEGLGFETAYEQYF.